The following is a TCR beta chain sequence with its context. The antigen remains undetermined. The data were obtained in a study of T cell repertoires in cytomegalovirus infection. Study as a whole: HLA-B-restricted CMV epitopes that are well studied were used alongside recently identified HLA-C-restricted ones. Based on public TCR beta signatures, there were indications of CMV infection and of a matching HLA type.

Regarding the study as a whole: Clonotypes of TCR beta that were HLA-C-restricted and CMV-specific dominated the ex vivo response.

MiXCR, applied by TCRdb to the reads, yields one record per CDR3 protein. The sample holds hundreds of thousands of distinct CDR3 sequences; roughly 33% are singletons and the top ten take 15% to 20%. The CDR3 consists of 13 residues. Between the trimmed V and J ends, which lost 6 bases and 8 bases, there was a span of 13 bases. This chain uses TRBV12-3 or TRBV12-4 with TRBJ1-4; D unresolved. Specimen: cultured PBMCs, collected from culture after CMV antigen stimulation. The sequence was obtained from a human donor in good health (CMV status not recorded). Some clones in this sample may be carry-over from other donors' samples. The CDR3 protein is CASRKTLGEKLFF. DNA for the CDR3: TGTGCCAGCAGGAAGACACTGGGGGAAAAACTGTTTTTT.